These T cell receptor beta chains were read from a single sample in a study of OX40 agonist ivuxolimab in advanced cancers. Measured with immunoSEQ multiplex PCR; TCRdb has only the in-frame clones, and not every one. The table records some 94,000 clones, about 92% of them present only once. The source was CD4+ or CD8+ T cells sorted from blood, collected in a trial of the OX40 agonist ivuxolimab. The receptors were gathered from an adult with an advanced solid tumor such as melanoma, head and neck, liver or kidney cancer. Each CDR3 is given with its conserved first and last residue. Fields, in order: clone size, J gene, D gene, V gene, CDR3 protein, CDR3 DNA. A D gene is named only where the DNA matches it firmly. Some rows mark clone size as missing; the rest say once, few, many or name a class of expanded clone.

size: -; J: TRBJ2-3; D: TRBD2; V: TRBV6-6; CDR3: CASSPPGLVSDTQYF; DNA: TGTGCCAGCAGTCCTCCGGGACTAGTATCAGATACGCAGTATTTT
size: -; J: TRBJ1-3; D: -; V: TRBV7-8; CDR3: CASSLGSSGNTIYF; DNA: TGTGCCAGCAGCTTAGGAAGCTCTGGAAACACCATATATTTT
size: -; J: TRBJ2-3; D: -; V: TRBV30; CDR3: CAWARGGTDTQYF; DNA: TGTGCCTGGGCCAGGGGAGGCACAGATACGCAGTATTTT
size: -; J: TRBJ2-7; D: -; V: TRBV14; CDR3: CASSHPDPGPSSYEQYF; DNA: TGTGCCAGCAGCCACCCAGACCCGGGACCGAGCTCCTACGAGCAGTACTTC
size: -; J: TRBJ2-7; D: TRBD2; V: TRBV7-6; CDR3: CASSLAGSGRPYEQYF; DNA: TGTGCCAGCAGCTTAGCGGGTAGCGGGAGACCCTACGAGCAGTACTTC
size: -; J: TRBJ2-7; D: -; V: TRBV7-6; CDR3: CASSLGPHEQYF; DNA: TGTGCCAGCAGCTTAGGCCCACACGAGCAGTACTTC
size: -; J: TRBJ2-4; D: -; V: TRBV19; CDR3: CASSISPRGDQYF; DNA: TGTGCCAGTAGTATAAGCCCCAGGGGGGATCAGTACTTC
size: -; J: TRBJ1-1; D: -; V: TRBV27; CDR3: CASSLVTTEGTEAFF; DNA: TGTGCCAGCAGTTTAGTAACCACCGAGGGAACTGAAGCTTTCTTT
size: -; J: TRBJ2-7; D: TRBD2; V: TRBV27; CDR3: CASSLSWGGRSFREQYF; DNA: TGTGCCAGCAGTTTATCGTGGGGGGGACGGAGCTTTCGGGAGCAGTACTTC
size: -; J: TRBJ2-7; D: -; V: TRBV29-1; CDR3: CSVEVEYEQYF; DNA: TGCAGCGTTGAGGTGGAGTACGAGCAGTACTTC
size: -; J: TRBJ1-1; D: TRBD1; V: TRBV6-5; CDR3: CASSYSGTGVMAFF; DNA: TGTGCCAGCAGTTACTCTGGGACAGGGGTAATGGCTTTCTTT
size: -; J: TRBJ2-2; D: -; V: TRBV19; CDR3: CASSSGTLDAGELFF; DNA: TGTGCCAGTAGTTCCGGGACACTTGACGCCGGGGAGCTGTTTTTT
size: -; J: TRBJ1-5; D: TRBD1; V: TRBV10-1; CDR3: CASSEPILFGRGNNQPQHF; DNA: TGCGCCAGCAGTGAGCCGATATTATTCGGCAGGGGGAACAATCAGCCCCAGCATTTT
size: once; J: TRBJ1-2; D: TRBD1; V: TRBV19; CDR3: CASSIGTGGYGYTF; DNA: TGTGCCAGTAGTATAGGGACAGGTGGCTATGGCTACACCTTC
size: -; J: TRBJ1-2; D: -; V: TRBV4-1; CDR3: CASSQDHRSSNGYTF; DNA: TGCGCCAGCAGCCAAGATCATAGGTCTTCTAATGGCTACACCTTC
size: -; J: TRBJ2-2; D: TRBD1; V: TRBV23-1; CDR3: CASTHLGTGGTGELFF; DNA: TGCGCCAGCACCCACCTCGGGACAGGGGGCACCGGGGAGCTGTTTTTT
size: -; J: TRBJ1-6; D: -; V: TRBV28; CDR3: CASSTRTAINSPLHF; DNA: TGTGCCAGCAGCACAAGGACAGCGATAAATTCACCCCTCCACTTT
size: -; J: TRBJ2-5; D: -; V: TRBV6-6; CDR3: CASEGIETQYF; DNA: TGTGCCAGCGAGGGTATAGAGACCCAGTACTTC
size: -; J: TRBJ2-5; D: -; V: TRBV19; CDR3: CASSATGRETQYF; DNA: TGTGCCAGTAGTGCGACAGGTAGAGAGACCCAGTACTTC
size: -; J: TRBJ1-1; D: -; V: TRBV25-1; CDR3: CASRLGENTEAFF; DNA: TGTGCCAGCAGGTTAGGAGAGAACACTGAAGCTTTCTTT
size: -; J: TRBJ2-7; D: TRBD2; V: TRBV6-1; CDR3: CASLTSGGTYEQYF; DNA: TGTGCCAGTCTGACTAGCGGGGGGACCTACGAGCAGTACTTC
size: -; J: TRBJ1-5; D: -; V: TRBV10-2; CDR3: CASSESIGNSFNQPQHF; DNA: TGCGCCAGCAGTGAGTCGATCGGGAACAGCTTCAATCAGCCCCAGCATTTT
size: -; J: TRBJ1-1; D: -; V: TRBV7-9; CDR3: CASRRGFTEAFF; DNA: TGTGCCAGCAGGAGAGGGTTCACTGAAGCTTTCTTT
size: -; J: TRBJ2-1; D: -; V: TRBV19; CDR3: CASSIRLGASSYNEQFF; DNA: TGTGCCAGTAGTATACGCCTGGGGGCGAGCTCCTACAATGAGCAGTTCTTC
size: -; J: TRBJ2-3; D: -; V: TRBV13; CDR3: CASSFLASDTQYF; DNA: TGTGCCAGCAGCTTTCTAGCTTCGGATACGCAGTATTTT
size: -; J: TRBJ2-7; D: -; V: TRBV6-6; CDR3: CASSTTEFEQYF; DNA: TGTGCCAGCAGTACGACAGAATTCGAGCAGTACTTC
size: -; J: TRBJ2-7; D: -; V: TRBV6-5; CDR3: CASSLGTLDGQYF; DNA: TGTGCCAGCAGTCTCGGGACTCTGGATGGGCAGTACTTC
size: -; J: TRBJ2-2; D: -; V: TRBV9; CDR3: CASSVDTGELFF; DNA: TGTGCCAGCAGCGTAGACACCGGGGAGCTGTTTTTT
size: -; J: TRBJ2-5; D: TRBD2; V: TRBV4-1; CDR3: CASSQRPTAGEAETQYF; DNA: TGCGCCAGCAGCCAACGCCCCACAGCGGGGGAAGCAGAGACCCAGTACTTC